Following are 2 T cell receptor beta chains from one sample sequenced in a study of blood T cell repertoires in COVID-19 (dated by TCRdb to 2018 to 2020). Preparation of the library involved the immunoSEQ multiplex PCR assay. TCRdb obtained this table from immuneACCESS and retained in-frame rearrangements with V and J assigned. These tables miss some clones; where compared with another copy, unresolved V genes account for less than half of the shortfall, and the remainder is unexplained. This sample comprises a few hundred thousand clones, around nine tenths of them detected only once. The leading ten clones occupy about 11% of the sample. Sequencing used peripheral blood. The receptors come from a young woman with COVID-19, enrolled during active disease.

The chain uses TRBV7-9 and TRBJ1-5; D is perhaps TRBD1 (6 bases). V was trimmed by 5 bases and J by 2 bases, leaving 16 bases between them. CDR3 length equals 16 residues. The V gene's germline CDR1 is SEHNR and CDR2 FQNEAQ (reference sequence). The CDR3 loop reads CASSPLFAGGNQPQHF. The CDR3 nucleotides are TGTGCCAGCAGCCCTCTCTTTGCAGGGGGCAATCAGCCCCAGCATTTT.

CDR3 in DNA: TGTGCCAGCAGTCGGACTAGCGGGCCCAGGGGCCAAGAGACCCAGTACTTC. The encoded protein is CASSRTSGPRGQETQYF. The gene calls are TRBV7-2 and TRBJ2-5; 11 nucleotides match TRBD2. The germline V gene encodes CDR1 SGHTA and CDR2 FQGNSA. V shed 6 bases and J 1 base; nucleotides not matched to a gene: 10. CDR3 length: 17 residues. Drawing the rest from reference TRBV7-2 and TRBJ2-5, the complete variable domain is GAGVSQSPSNKVTEKGKDVELRCDPISGHTALYWYRQSLGQGLEFLIYFQGNSAPDKSGLPSDRFSAERTGGSVSTLTIQRTQQEDSAVYLCASSRTSGPRGQETQYFGPGTRLLVL.